The rows below give T cell receptor beta chains drawn from one sample of a study of OX40 agonist ivuxolimab in advanced cancers. This table comes from immunoSEQ multiplex PCR, and its TCRdb copy is limited to in-frame clones, with some not included. The table includes around 56,000 clones, around 82% detected once. Material: CD4+ or CD8+ T cells sorted from blood, obtained in a trial of the OX40 agonist ivuxolimab. The source of these receptors is an adult with an advanced solid tumor such as melanoma, head and neck, liver or kidney cancer. Each CDR3 is given with its conserved first and last residue. The order of the fields is D gene, V gene, clone size, J gene, CDR3 DNA, CDR3 protein. D genes are given only for firm matches. Not every row has a clone size; where given, it reads once, few, many or a size class.

TRBD1	TRBV19	once	TRBJ2-1	TGTGCCAGTAATTGGGACAGGGGTGCCCAGCAGTTCTTC	CASNWDRGAQQFF
TRBD2	TRBV27	few	TRBJ2-3	TGTGCCAGCAGTCCATTTCGGACTAGCGGGAGGGATCTACTTTTCGCAGATACGCAGTATTTT	CASSPFRTSGRDLLFADTQYF
NA	TRBV11-2	NA	TRBJ2-7	TGTGCCAGCAGCTTAGAGCCTCTGACCTTCTACGAGCAGTACTTC	CASSLEPLTFYEQYF
NA	TRBV6-6	few	TRBJ1-5	TGTGCCAGCAGCCAGCAGGTGTACCAGCCCCAGCATTTT	CASSQQVYQPQHF
TRBD1	TRBV28	NA	TRBJ1-4	TGTGCCAGCAGTTTATCGGGACAGGGTAATGAAAAACTGTTTTTT	CASSLSGQGNEKLFF
NA	TRBV5-5	NA	TRBJ2-2	TGTGCCAGCAGCTACTGGGCCCAGCGAGGCACCGGGGAGCTGTTTTTT	CASSYWAQRGTGELFF
NA	TRBV9	NA	TRBJ2-3	TGTGCCAGCAGCGTAAAGAGGGGCGGCACAGATACGCAGTATTTT	CASSVKRGGTDTQYF
NA	TRBV28	once	TRBJ2-3	TGTGCCAGCAGTCTTGACCGGCCGGGAGATACGCAGTATTTT	CASSLDRPGDTQYF
NA	TRBV19	NA	TRBJ2-7	TGTGCCAGTAGTATCAGGCACAATGAACTTAAGCAGTACTTC	CASSIRHNELKQYF
TRBD1	TRBV6-6	once	TRBJ1-1	TGTGCCAGCAGAAATTCCCGGGACAGGGGCACTGAAGCTTTCTTT	CASRNSRDRGTEAFF
NA	TRBV7-8	NA	TRBJ1-4	TGTGCCAGCAGCGCCCCCAGGGGATATACTAATGAAAAACTGTTTTTT	CASSAPRGYTNEKLFF
NA	TRBV5-1	NA	TRBJ1-4	TGCGCCAGCAGCATGGGACTCCCAGCAACTAATGAAAAACTGTTTTTT	CASSMGLPATNEKLFF
NA	TRBV4-1	NA	TRBJ1-2	TGCGCCAGCAGCAAGGACCGTCGGGGGACCTATGGCTACACCTTC	CASSKDRRGTYGYTF
NA	TRBV19	NA	TRBJ1-1	TGTGCCAGTAGTATAAGCAGCAGGGTGGGGACTGAAGCTTTCTTT	CASSISSRVGTEAFF
TRBD1	TRBV14	NA	TRBJ2-1	TGTGCCAGCAGGTCCGGGACAGACTACAATGAGCAGTTCTTC	CASRSGTDYNEQFF
NA	TRBV18	NA	TRBJ2-2	TGTGCCAGCTCCGAGACAGGTTCGAACACCGGGGAGCTGTTTTTT	CASSETGSNTGELFF
NA	TRBV19	NA	TRBJ2-1	TGTGCCAGTAGTATGTCGGGGAGCCTGGACTACAATGAGCAGTTCTTC	CASSMSGSLDYNEQFF
NA	TRBV5-3	NA	TRBJ1-3	TGTGCCAGAAGCCTGGGAGGGCTTGCTTCTGGAAACACCATATATTTT	CARSLGGLASGNTIYF
NA	TRBV18	once	TRBJ2-3	TGTGCCAGCTCACACCAGGGACTCCACCCCGATACGCAGTATTTT	CASSHQGLHPDTQYF
NA	TRBV19	NA	TRBJ1-5	TGTGCCAGTAGTATAACTGGGCAGGCTGCCAATCAGCCCCAGCATTTT	CASSITGQAANQPQHF